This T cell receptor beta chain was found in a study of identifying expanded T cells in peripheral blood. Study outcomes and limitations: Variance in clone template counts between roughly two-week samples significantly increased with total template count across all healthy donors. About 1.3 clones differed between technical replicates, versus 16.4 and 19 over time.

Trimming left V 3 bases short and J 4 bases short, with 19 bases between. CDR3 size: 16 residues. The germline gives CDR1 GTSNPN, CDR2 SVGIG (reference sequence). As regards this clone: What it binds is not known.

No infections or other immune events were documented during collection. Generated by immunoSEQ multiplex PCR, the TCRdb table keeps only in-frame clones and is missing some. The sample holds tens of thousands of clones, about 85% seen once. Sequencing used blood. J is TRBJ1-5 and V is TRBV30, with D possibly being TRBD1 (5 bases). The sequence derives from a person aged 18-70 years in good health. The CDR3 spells CAWSDWGRGRNQPQHF. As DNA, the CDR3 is TGTGCCTGGAGCGACTGGGGCCGGGGGAGGAATCAGCCCCAGCATTTT. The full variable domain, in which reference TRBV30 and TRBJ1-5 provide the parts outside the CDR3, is SQTIHQWPATLVQPVGSPLSLECTVEGTSNPNLYWYRQAAGRGLQLLFYSVGIGQISSEVPQNLSASRPQDRQFILSSKKLLLSDSGFYLCAWSDWGRGRNQPQHFGDGTRLSIL.